These 5 T cell receptor beta chains were all obtained from the same sample, sequenced in a study of control samples from healthy donors and cancer patients. The assay was immunoSEQ multiplex PCR, and TCRdb's table has in-frame clones only and misses some. The table has just under 100,000 clones, more than 80% seen once. Sequencing input: blood. These receptors came from a man aged 18 to 35 in good health.

This sequence joins TRBV13 and TRBJ1-2; 8 nucleotides agree with TRBD1. The germline V gene encodes CDR1 PRHDT and CDR2 FYEKMQ (reference sequence). This CDR3 is 18 amino acids long. The junction had 21 bases not matched to a gene; V was cut back by 4 bases and J by 8 bases. The CDR3 DNA reads TGTGCCAGCAGCTCCGGGGAGGGGGACAGGCACAGCTCGGGGGGCTACACCTTC. Translated, it gives CASSSGEGDRHSSGGYTF. The whole variable domain, remainder taken from reference TRBV13 and TRBJ1-2, is AAGVIQSPRHLIKEKRETATLKCYPIPRHDTVYWYQQGPGQDPQFLISFYEKMQSDKGSIPDRFSAQQFSDYHSELNMSSLELGDSALYFCASSSGEGDRHSSGGYTFGSGTRLTVV.

V and J are TRBV5-4 and TRBJ1-4, with 8 bases matching TRBD1. Per germline, CDR1 SGHNT and CDR2 YYREEE (reference sequence). With 4 bases clipped from V and 6 bases from J, the junction kept 14 bases outside the gene matches. This CDR3 spans 17 amino acids. The CDR3, as DNA: TGTGCCAGCAGCCTGGACCTGCAGGGGGCGAAGGATGAAAAACTGTTTTTT. Residues: CASSLDLQGAKDEKLFF.

The chain links TRBV2 to TRBJ2-7, with D uncertain. This CDR3 is 14 amino acids long. V was pared by 1 base and J by 0 bases, with 7 bases between. The germline V gene encodes CDR1 SNHLY and CDR2 FYNNEI. The CDR3 sequence: CASSEGTGSYEQYF. DNA of the CDR3: TGTGCCAGCAGTGAAGGGACCGGCTCCTACGAGCAGTACTTC.

The table lists this clone with a few counts. The chain carries TRBV21-1 and TRBJ2-5; TRBD1, the table's D call, was not compared with the DNA. TRBV21-1 is a pseudogene locus. The CDR3 is 14 residues long. CDR3 amino acids: CASSKDGTGETQYF. The CDR3 DNA reads TGTGCCAGCAGCAAAGATGGGACAGGGGAGACCCAGTACTTC.

This chain joins TRBV19 and TRBJ1-5; D unresolved. The CDR3 has 15 amino acids. The V and J ends lost 0 bases and 0 bases respectively, with 6 bases between them. CDR1 and CDR2 (germline): LNHDA, SQIVND (reference sequence). The CDR3, as DNA: TGTGCCAGTAGTATAGAACAGTATAGCAATCAGCCCCAGCATTTT. It yields the protein CASSIEQYSNQPQHF.